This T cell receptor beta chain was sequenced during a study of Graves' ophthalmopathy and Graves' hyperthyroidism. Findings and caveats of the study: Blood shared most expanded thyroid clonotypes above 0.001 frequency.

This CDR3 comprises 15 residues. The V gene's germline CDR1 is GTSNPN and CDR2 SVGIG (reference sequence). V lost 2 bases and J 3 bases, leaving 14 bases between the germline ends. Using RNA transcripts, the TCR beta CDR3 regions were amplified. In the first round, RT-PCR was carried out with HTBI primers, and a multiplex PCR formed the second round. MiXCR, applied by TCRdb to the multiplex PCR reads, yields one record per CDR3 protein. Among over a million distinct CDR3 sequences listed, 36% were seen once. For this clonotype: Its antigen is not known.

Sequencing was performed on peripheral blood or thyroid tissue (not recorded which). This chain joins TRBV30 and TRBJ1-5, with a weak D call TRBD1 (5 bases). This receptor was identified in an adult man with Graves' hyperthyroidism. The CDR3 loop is CAWSLGLPTNQPQHF. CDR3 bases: TGTGCCTGGAGTTTGGGACTACCGACCAATCAGCCCCAGCATTTT.